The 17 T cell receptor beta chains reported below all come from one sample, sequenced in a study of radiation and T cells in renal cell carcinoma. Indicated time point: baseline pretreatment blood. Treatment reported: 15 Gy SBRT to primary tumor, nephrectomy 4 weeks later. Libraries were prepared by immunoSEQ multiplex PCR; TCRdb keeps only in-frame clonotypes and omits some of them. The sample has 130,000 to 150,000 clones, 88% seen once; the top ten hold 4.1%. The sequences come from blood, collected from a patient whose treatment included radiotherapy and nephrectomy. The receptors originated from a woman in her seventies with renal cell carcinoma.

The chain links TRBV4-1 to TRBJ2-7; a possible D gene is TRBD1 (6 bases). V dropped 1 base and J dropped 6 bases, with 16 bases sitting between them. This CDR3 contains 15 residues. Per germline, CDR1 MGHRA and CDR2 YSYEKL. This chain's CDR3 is CASSQVGQRVGEQYF. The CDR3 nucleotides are TGCGCCAGCAGCCAAGTCGGACAGAGAGTTGGCGAGCAGTACTTC.

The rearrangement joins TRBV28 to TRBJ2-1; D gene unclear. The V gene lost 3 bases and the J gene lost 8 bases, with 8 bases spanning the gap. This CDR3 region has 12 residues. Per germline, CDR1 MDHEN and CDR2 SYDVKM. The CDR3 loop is CASSLRFDEQFF. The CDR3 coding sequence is TGTGCCAGCAGTTTGAGGTTTGATGAGCAGTTCTTC. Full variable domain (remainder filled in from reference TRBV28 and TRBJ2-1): DVKVTQSSRYLVKRTGEKVFLECVQDMDHENMFWYRQDPGLGLRLIYFSYDVKMKEKGDIPEGYSVSREKKERFSLILESASTNQTSMYLCASSLRFDEQFFGPGTRLTVL.

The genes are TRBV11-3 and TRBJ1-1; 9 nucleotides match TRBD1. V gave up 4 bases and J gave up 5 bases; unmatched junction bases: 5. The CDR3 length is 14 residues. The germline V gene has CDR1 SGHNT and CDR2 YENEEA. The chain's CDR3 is CASSSRTGVTEAFF. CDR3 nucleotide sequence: TGTGCCAGCAGCTCGCGGACAGGGGTTACTGAAGCTTTCTTT.

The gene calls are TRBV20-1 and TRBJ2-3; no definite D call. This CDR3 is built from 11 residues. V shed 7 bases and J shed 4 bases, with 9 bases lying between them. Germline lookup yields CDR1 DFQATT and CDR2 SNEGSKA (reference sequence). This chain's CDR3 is CSVGFADTQYF. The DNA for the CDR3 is TGCAGTGTAGGTTTTGCAGATACGCAGTATTTT.

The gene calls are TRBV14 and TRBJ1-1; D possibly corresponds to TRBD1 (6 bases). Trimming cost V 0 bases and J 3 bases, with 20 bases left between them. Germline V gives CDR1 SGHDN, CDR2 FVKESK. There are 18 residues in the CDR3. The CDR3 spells CASSQDPGTHAGYTEAFF. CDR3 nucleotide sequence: TGTGCCAGCAGCCAAGATCCTGGGACACACGCCGGTTACACTGAAGCTTTCTTT.

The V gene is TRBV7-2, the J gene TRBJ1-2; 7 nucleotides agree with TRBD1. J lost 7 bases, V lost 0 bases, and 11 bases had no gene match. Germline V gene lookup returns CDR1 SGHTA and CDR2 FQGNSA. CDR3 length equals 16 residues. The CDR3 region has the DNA TGTGCCAGCAGCTTAGCGCCGGGAGGGGGCTTAGGTGGCTACACCTTC. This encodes CASSLAPGGGLGGYTF.

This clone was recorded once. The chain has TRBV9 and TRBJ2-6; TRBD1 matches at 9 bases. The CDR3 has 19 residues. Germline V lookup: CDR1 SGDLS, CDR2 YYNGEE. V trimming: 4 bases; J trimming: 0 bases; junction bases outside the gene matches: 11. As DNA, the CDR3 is TGTGCCAGCAGCTGGGGACGGGACAGGGTCTTCTCTGGGGCCAACGTCCTGACTTTC. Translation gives CASSWGRDRVFSGANVLTF.

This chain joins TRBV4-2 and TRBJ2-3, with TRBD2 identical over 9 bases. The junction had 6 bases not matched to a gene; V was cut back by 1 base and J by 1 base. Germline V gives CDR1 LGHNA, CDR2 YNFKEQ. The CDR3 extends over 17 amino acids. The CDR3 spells CASSQVARGGGTDTQYF. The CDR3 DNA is TGTGCCAGCAGCCAAGTAGCTCGCGGGGGGGGCACAGATACGCAGTATTTT.

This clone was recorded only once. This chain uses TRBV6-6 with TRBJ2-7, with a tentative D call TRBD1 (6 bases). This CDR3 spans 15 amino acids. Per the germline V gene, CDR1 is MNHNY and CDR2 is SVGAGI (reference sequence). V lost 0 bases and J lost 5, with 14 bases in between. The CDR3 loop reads CASSYSGTYDNEQYF. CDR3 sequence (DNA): TGTGCCAGCAGTTACTCTGGGACATATGACAACGAGCAGTACTTC.

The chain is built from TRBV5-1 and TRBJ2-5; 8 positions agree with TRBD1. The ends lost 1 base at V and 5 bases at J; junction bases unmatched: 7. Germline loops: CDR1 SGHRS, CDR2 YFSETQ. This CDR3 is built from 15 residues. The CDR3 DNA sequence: TGCGCCAGCAGCTTGTCCCAGGGGGCCGGGGAGACCCAGTACTTC. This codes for CASSLSQGAGETQYF. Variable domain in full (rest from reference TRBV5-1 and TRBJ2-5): KAGVTQTPRYLIKTRGQQVTLSCSPISGHRSVSWYQQTPGQGLQFLFEYFSETQRNKGNFPGRFSGRQFSNSRSEMNVSTLELGDSALYLCASSLSQGAGETQYFGPGTRLLVL.

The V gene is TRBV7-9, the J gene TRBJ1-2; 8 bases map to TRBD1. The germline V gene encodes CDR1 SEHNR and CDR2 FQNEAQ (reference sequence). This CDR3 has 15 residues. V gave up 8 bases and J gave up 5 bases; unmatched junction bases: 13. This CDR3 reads CASPIEGRGPYGYTF. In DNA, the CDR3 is TGTGCCAGCCCTATCGAGGGCAGGGGGCCATATGGCTACACCTTC.

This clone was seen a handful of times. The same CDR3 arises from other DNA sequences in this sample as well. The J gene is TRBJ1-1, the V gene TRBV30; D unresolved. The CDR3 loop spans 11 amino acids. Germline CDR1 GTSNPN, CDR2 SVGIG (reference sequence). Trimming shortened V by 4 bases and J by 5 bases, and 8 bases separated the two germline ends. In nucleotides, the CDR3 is TGTGCCTGGATAAGTAGGACTGAAGCTTTCTTT. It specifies CAWISRTEAFF.

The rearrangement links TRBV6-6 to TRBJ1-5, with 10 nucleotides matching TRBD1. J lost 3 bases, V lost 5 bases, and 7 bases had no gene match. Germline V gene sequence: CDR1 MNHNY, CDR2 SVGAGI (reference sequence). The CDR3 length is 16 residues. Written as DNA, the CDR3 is TGTGCCAGCAGTCCTGGACAGGGGGTTTCCAATCAGCCCCAGCATTTT. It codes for CASSPGQGVSNQPQHF.

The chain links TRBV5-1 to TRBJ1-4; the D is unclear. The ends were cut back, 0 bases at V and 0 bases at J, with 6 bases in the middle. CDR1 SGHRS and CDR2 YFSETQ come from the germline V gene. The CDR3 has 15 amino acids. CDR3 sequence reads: CASSLVQSTNEKLFF. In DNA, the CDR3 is TGCGCCAGCAGCTTGGTGCAGTCAACTAATGAAAAACTGTTTTTT.

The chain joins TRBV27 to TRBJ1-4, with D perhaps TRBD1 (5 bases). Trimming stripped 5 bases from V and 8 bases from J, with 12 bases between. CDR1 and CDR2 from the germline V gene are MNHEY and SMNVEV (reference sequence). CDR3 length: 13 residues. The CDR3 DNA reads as TGTGCCAGCAGTCGGCAGGGAGAGGAAAAACTGTTTTTT. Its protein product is CASSRQGEEKLFF.

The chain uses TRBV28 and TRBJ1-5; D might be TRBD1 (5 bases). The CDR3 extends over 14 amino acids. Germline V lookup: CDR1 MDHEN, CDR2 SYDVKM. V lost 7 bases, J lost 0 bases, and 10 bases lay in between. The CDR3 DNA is TGTGCCAGCAAACGGGACTATAGCAATCAGCCCCAGCATTTT. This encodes CASKRDYSNQPQHF.

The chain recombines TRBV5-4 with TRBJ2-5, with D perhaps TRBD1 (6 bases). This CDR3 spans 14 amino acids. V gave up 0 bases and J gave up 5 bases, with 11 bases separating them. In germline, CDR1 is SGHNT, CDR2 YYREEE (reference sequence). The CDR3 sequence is CASSLDPRGETQYF. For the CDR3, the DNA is TGTGCCAGCAGCTTGGACCCGAGGGGGGAGACCCAGTACTTC.